This entry lists 10 T cell receptor beta chains sequenced from one sample in a study of early T cells in non-severe SARS-CoV-2 infection. TCRdb recomputed calls from the 5' RACE reads with MiXCR, one row per CDR3 protein. The sample has 60,000 to 75,000 distinct CDR3 sequences, roughly 11% seen once. Source: whole blood, taken at baseline. Receptors originate from an adult who was a healthcare worker with PCR-confirmed SARS-CoV-2 infection or an uninfected control (not recorded which).

This clonotype was counted many times. The chain has TRBV12-3 or TRBV12-4 and TRBJ1-6; D may be TRBD1 (6 bases). This CDR3 is built from 16 residues. Trimming took off 5 bases at V and 3 bases at J, with 14 bases between the two ends. The CDR3 loop reads CASSETGTLYNSPLHF. CDR3 nucleotide sequence: TGTGCCAGCAGTGAAACCGGGACACTCTATAATTCACCCCTCCACTTT.

This clonotype has just a few counts. The J gene is TRBJ1-5, the V gene TRBV2; possible D gene TRBD1, 5 bases. Germline V gives CDR1 SNHLY, CDR2 FYNNEI. V shed 6 bases and J shed 6 bases, with 15 bases lying between them. The CDR3 totals 14 residues. CDR3 sequence: CASRTFGTFQPQHF. The CDR3 DNA is TGTGCCAGCAGGACATTTGGGACGTTTCAGCCCCAGCATTTT.

The rearrangement uses TRBV6-1 and TRBJ1-5; weak D call: TRBD1 (5 bases). V was shortened by 3 bases and J by 7 bases, with 10 bases between the two germline ends. Germline values: CDR1 MNHNS, CDR2 SASEGT. CDR3 length: 13 amino acids. CDR3 coding DNA: TGTGCCAGCAGTGATAGGGGTAGCCAGCCCCAGCATTTT. Protein sequence: CASSDRGSQPQHF.

This clonotype has a handful of counts. The CDR3 protein is CASSPISGNTIYF. CDR3 coding DNA: TGTGCCAGCAGCCCTATTTCTGGAAACACCATATATTTT. This sequence joins TRBV2 and TRBJ1-3; D remains unclear. Per germline, CDR1 SNHLY and CDR2 FYNNEI. The CDR3 has 13 amino acids. V dropped 6 bases and J dropped 1 base, with 7 bases sitting between them.

This clonotype was counted a few times. The chain recombines TRBV5-1 with TRBJ2-2, with D possibly being TRBD2 (6 bases). Germline-derived CDR1 and CDR2 are SGHRS and YFSETQ. V lost 4 bases, J lost 6 bases, and 19 bases lay in between. The CDR3 spans 16 residues. This chain's CDR3 is CASSVQTLGGAGELFF. For the CDR3, the DNA is TGCGCCAGCAGCGTACAGACCCTCGGAGGGGCCGGGGAGCTGTTTTTT.

This clonotype was counted at least ten times. This chain joins TRBV12-3 or TRBV12-4 and TRBJ1-1; TRBD1 is a possible D gene (6 bases). Trimming removed 5 bases from V and 11 bases from J, with 12 bases in between. The CDR3 runs to 11 residues. The chain's CDR3 is CASSTGTGAFF. CDR3 coding DNA: TGTGCCAGCAGTACAGGGACCGGGGCTTTCTTT.

The V call is TRBV2, the J call TRBJ1-6; D is unclear. This CDR3 has 15 amino acids. Per germline, CDR1 SNHLY and CDR2 FYNNEI. Trimming shortened V by 6 bases and J by 7 bases, and 16 bases separated the two germline ends. CDR3 DNA: TGTGCCAGCAGCCCCCCGGAGGCCGGGAATTCACCCCTCCACTTT. It codes for CASSPPEAGNSPLHF.

This clonotype was recorded a few times. This chain joins TRBV24-1 and TRBJ2-3; 8 bases are shared with TRBD1. The CDR3 consists of 15 residues. V lost 9 bases, J lost 5 bases, and 12 bases stayed unmatched. Germline V gene lookup returns CDR1 KGHDR and CDR2 SFDVKD. The CDR3 is CATQKSGGGEDTQYF. As DNA, the CDR3 is TGTGCCACCCAAAAATCAGGGGGCGGTGAAGATACGCAGTATTTT.

J is TRBJ2-5 and V is TRBV4-3; D could derive from TRBD1 or TRBD2 (6 bases each). The CDR3 loop spans 16 amino acids. Germline CDR1 LGHNA, CDR2 YSLEER. The V end lost 1 base, the J end lost 5 bases, and 17 bases lay between the germline ends. The CDR3 DNA is TGCGCCAGCAGCCAAGTAGTTTCTACAGGGAGGGAGACCCAGTACTTC. It codes for CASSQVVSTGRETQYF.

There are many counts of this clonotype. This chain links TRBV6-1 with TRBJ2-7, with D unclear. CDR3 length: 14 residues. CDR1 and CDR2 from the germline V gene are MNHNS and SASEGT. V was trimmed by 0 bases and J by 4 bases, leaving 10 bases between them. The CDR3 nucleotides are TGTGCCAGCAGTGAAGCCTTCCGTACGTACGAGCAGTACTTC. It codes for CASSEAFRTYEQYF.